A single sample is the source of the 2 T cell receptor beta chains below, sequenced in a study of monozygotic twins with inflammatory bowel disease. TCRdb reprocessed the 5' RACE reads; each CDR3 protein has one entry and no DNA is given. In total, the table holds a few hundred thousand distinct CDR3 sequences. Sequencing was carried out using blood. The source is a human donor with ulcerative colitis or Crohn's disease, or a healthy co-twin of an affected twin (not recorded which).

The chain joins TRBV20-1 to TRBJ2-7; TCRdb gives TRBD1 as the D gene, but with no DNA this cannot be confirmed. CDR1 and CDR2 (germline): DFQATT, SNEGSKA (reference sequence). The CDR3 is 14 residues long. CDR3 sequence reads: CSADPRGFSYEQYF.

The CDR3 sequence is CASSQPGQGFNEQFF. The chain links TRBV3-1 to TRBJ2-1; TCRdb designates TRBD1, a call that cannot be tested without DNA. The CDR3 totals 15 residues. CDR1 LGHDT and CDR2 YNNKEL come from the germline V gene (reference sequence).